The 32 T cell receptor beta chains listed next were all sequenced from one sample in a study of regulatory T cells in long-lasting Graves disease. Time point reported: newly diagnosed GD, antithyroid drugs for less than 3 months. TCR sequences were obtained from RNA taken from PBMCs. For TCR beta, libraries came from iRepertoire HTBI primers and Arm-PCR of CDR3 regions. TCRdb independently ran MiXCR on the multiplex PCR reads; one entry per CDR3 protein. This table holds some 490,000 distinct CDR3 sequences, approximately 12% found once. This same sample was also taken into another study, of T cells in Graves' hyperthyroidism and ophthalmopathy.

This specimen was peripheral blood mononuclear cells (PBMCs), taken at new diagnosis, from a patient treated with antithyroid drugs. The receptors were gathered from a woman aged 25 to 39 with Graves disease.

This clonotype was found many times. V gene TRBV2 combines with J gene TRBJ2-5; weak D call: TRBD2 (6 bases). The CDR3 runs 16 residues. Trimming removed 9 bases from V and 0 bases from J, with 20 bases in between. Germline loops: CDR1 SNHLY, CDR2 FYNNEI. The CDR3 sequence: CASSSTVGGNQETQYF. The CDR3 coding sequence is TGTGCCAGTTCATCGACGGTGGGGGGAAACCAAGAGACCCAGTACTTC. Complete variable domain (other parts from reference TRBV2 and TRBJ2-5): EPEVTQTPSHQVTQMGQEVILRCVPISNHLYFYWYRQILGQKVEFLVSFYNNEISEKSEIFDDQFSVERPDGSNFTLKIRSTKLEDSAMYFCASSSTVGGNQETQYFGPGTRLLVL.

The table lists this clonotype with many counts. V gene TRBV6-4 combines with J gene TRBJ1-4; D may be TRBD1 (5 bases). The CDR3 has 14 amino acids. The V end was cut by 6 bases, the J end by 7 bases, with 15 bases between. Germline V gene sequence: CDR1 MRHNA, CDR2 SNTAGT. CDR3 sequence: CASREHGTLEKLFF. The CDR3 DNA sequence: TGTGCCAGCAGAGAACACGGGACGCTTGAAAAACTGTTTTTT.

This chain connects TRBV12-3 or TRBV12-4 to TRBJ2-3; D gene uncertain. The CDR3 loop spans 14 amino acids. The V gene lost 3 bases and the J gene lost 3 bases, with 10 bases spanning the gap. The CDR3, as DNA: TGTGCCAGCAGTTTTGCTAGTCAGACAGATACGCAGTATTTT. This gives the protein CASSFASQTDTQYF.

There are many counts of this clonotype. The V gene is TRBV30, the J gene TRBJ2-1, with 7 bases lining up with TRBD2. Trimming cost V 0 bases and J 0 bases; bases outside gene matches: 5. CDR1 is GTSNPN and CDR2 is SVGIG in the germline V gene (reference sequence). The CDR3 contains 16 residues. CDR3 residues: CAWSVSPSGSYNEQFF. Written as DNA, the CDR3 is TGTGCCTGGAGTGTGAGCCCTAGCGGCTCCTACAATGAGCAGTTCTTC.

A word on this clonotype: Only one base separates this from a far larger clonotype, so it likely reflects a read error. This sequence joins TRBV9 and TRBJ1-2; no firm D call. Germline CDR1 is SGDLS and CDR2 is YYNGEE. V was pared by 2 bases and J by 2 bases, with 10 bases between. There are 14 residues in the CDR3. In nucleotides, the CDR3 is TGTGCCAGCAGCGTCACCCTCGGCAACTATGGCTACACCTTC. Residues: CASSVTLGNYGYTF. The full variable domain, in which reference TRBV9 and TRBJ1-2 provide the parts outside the CDR3, is DSGVTQTPKHLITATGQRVTLRCSPRSGDLSVYWYQQSLDQGLQFLIQYYNGEERAKGNILERFSAQQFPDLHSELNLSSLELGDSALYFCASSVTLGNYGYTFGSGTRLTVV.

This clonotype was seen only a few times. The chain joins TRBV6-9 to TRBJ2-3; 7 nucleotides agree with TRBD1. This CDR3 is 16 amino acids long. Germline-derived CDR1 and CDR2 are MNHGY and SVAAGI. V lost 3 bases to trimming and J lost 2 bases; unmatched junction nucleotides: 8. In DNA, the CDR3 is TGTGCCAGCAGTTACCACCGGGACAGATACACAGATACGCAGTATTTT. Its translation: CASSYHRDRYTDTQYF.

The chain couples TRBV4-1 to TRBJ1-2; TRBD1 is a possible D gene (5 bases). CDR3 length: 14 amino acids. The V and J ends lost 5 bases and 4 bases respectively, with 14 bases between them. The germline V gene has CDR1 MGHRA and CDR2 YSYEKL. The CDR3 is CASSEWGEGYGYTF. The CDR3, as DNA: TGCGCCAGCAGCGAGTGGGGGGAGGGCTATGGCTACACCTTC.

This clonotype appeared many times. The genes are TRBV3-1 and TRBJ2-1; possible D gene TRBD2, 6 bases. Germline CDR1 LGHDT, CDR2 YNNKEL (reference sequence). This CDR3 is built from 16 residues. V was shortened by 0 bases and J by 6 bases, with 15 bases between the two germline ends. The CDR3 bases are TGTGCCAGCAGCCAAGATCGGGGCGGGGTCTCCAATGAGCAGTTCTTC. It specifies CASSQDRGGVSNEQFF.

This clonotype was seen repeatedly, ten times or more. V gene TRBV11-2 combines with J gene TRBJ1-1; a possible D gene is TRBD1 (6 bases). The CDR3 runs 13 residues. Germline V gene data show CDR1 as SGHAT and CDR2 as FQNNGV. Trimming stripped 8 bases from V and 2 bases from J, with 12 bases between. CDR3 region: CASGADRNTEAFF. CDR3 sequence (DNA): TGTGCCAGCGGGGCGGACAGAAACACTGAAGCTTTCTTT.

The rearrangement uses TRBV6-1 and TRBJ1-5; 7 bases match TRBD1. The junction had 4 bases not matched to a gene; V was cut back by 5 bases and J by 6 bases. Germline assignment: CDR1 MNHNS and CDR2 SASEGT. The CDR3 is made up of 13 amino acids. The CDR3 sequence: CASSKGAGQPQHF. The CDR3, as DNA: TGTGCCAGCAGTAAGGGGGCGGGTCAGCCCCAGCATTTT.

This clonotype has a handful of counts. This may arise from a read error, as a much more abundant clone is one base away. The chain joins TRBV28 to TRBJ1-1; TRBD1 might be the D (6 bases). CDR3 length: 17 amino acids. V dropped 2 bases and J dropped 6 bases, with 22 bases sitting between them. Germline V gene data show CDR1 as MDHEN and CDR2 as SYDVKM. The CDR3 DNA sequence: TGTGCCAGCAGTTTAGTACGTCGCCTACGGGGGGGCGCTGAAGCTTTCTTT. Protein sequence: CASSLVRRLRGGAEAFF.

This clonotype has only a few counts. V gene TRBV6-2 or TRBV6-3 combines with J gene TRBJ2-1; 7 positions match TRBD2. Germline-derived CDR1 and CDR2 are MNHEY and SVGEGT. V was clipped by 4 bases and J by 7 bases; unmatched bases: 10. This CDR3 is 15 amino acids long. The CDR3 here is CASSSISGKRNEQFF. CDR3 DNA: TGTGCCAGCAGTTCCATAAGCGGGAAGAGAAATGAGCAGTTCTTC.

This clonotype was picked up many times. The gene calls are TRBV6-5 and TRBJ1-1; D is unresolved. This CDR3 contains 13 residues. Germline lookup yields CDR1 MNHEY and CDR2 SVGAGI. Trimming pared 2 bases from V and 5 bases from J, leaving 9 bases between. The DNA for the CDR3 is TGTGCCAGCAGTTACGGTAGAGGGACTGAAGCTTTCTTT. Translating gives CASSYGRGTEAFF.

The chain recombines TRBV7-8 with TRBJ2-5; 10 bases align to TRBD1. Unmatched junction bases numbered 17, after V lost 8 bases and J lost 5 bases. The CDR3 is made up of 17 amino acids. The germline gives CDR1 SGHVS, CDR2 FQNEAQ. The CDR3 loop reads CASGNPPDRGREETQYF. Written as DNA, the CDR3 is TGTGCCAGCGGCAACCCACCGGACAGGGGGAGGGAGGAGACCCAGTACTTC.

In its sample, this clonotype was seen many times. The chain employs TRBV10-2 and TRBJ2-5, with TRBD2 matching over 8 bases. CDR1 and CDR2 from the germline V gene are WSHSY and SAAADI. The CDR3 has 18 residues. J gave up 5 bases and V 5 bases, and 19 bases lay outside the gene matches. The CDR3: CASSPTGLVGGRGETQYF. The CDR3, as DNA: TGCGCCAGCAGTCCGACGGGACTAGTGGGTGGGCGAGGGGAGACCCAGTACTTC.

The rearrangement uses TRBV9 and TRBJ2-1, with 7 bases fitting TRBD1. Germline CDR1 and CDR2: SGDLS and YYNGEE. V shed 3 bases, J shed 4 bases, and the junction held 10 bases outside the gene matches. The CDR3 extends over 16 amino acids. The DNA of the CDR3 is TGTGCCAGCAGCGCGGCAATTACAGGGGCGTACAATGAGCAGTTCTTC. It codes for CASSAAITGAYNEQFF.

The sample holds many counts of this clonotype. J is TRBJ2-3 and V is TRBV27, with a possible D match to TRBD1 (6 bases). The CDR3 contains 14 residues. Germline V CDR1 and CDR2: MNHEY, SMNVEV (reference sequence). Trimming left V 6 bases short and J 0 bases short, with 10 bases between. CDR3 sequence: CASSHRASTDTQYF. The CDR3 DNA reads as TGTGCCAGCAGCCACAGGGCTAGCACAGATACGCAGTATTTT.

This clonotype was observed many times. This chain uses TRBV7-2 with TRBJ1-4, with a weak D call TRBD1 (6 bases). CDR1 and CDR2 (germline): SGHTA, FQGNSA. V was cut by 3 bases and J by 4 bases, with 9 bases left in between. This CDR3 comprises 14 residues. CDR3 sequence: CASSFGQYNEKLFF. The CDR3 nucleotides are TGTGCCAGCAGCTTCGGACAGTATAATGAAAAACTGTTTTTT.

There are many counts of this clonotype. V and J are TRBV30 and TRBJ1-1, with D tentatively TRBD1 (5 bases). Between the trimmed V and J ends, which lost 0 bases and 3 bases, there was a span of 11 bases. This CDR3 comprises 14 residues. Germline loops: CDR1 GTSNPN, CDR2 SVGIG (reference sequence). The CDR3 sequence: CAWSVRRGYTEAFF. DNA of the CDR3: TGTGCCTGGAGTGTACGTAGGGGATACACTGAAGCTTTCTTT.

This clonotype was observed at least ten times. V is TRBV25-1 and J is TRBJ1-3; D gene ambiguous. Deletions cut 5 bases from V and 0 bases from J, with 11 bases between. Germline CDR1 reads MGHDK; CDR2 reads SYGVNS. This CDR3 has 15 amino acids. CDR3 loop: CASSMGRASGNTIYF. The CDR3 DNA reads TGTGCCAGCAGTATGGGGAGGGCCTCTGGAAACACCATATATTTT.

This clonotype was found many times. The DNA for the CDR3 is TGCAGTGTTGAGGACAGGCCGGGAAGGGAGCAGTACTTC. Translating it yields CSVEDRPGREQYF. V usage is TRBV20-1 and J usage is TRBJ2-7; 7 bases are a match to TRBD1. The germline V gene encodes CDR1 DFQATT and CDR2 SNEGSKA (reference sequence). This CDR3 contains 13 residues. The trim removed 7 bases at V and 7 bases at J, leaving 13 bases unmatched.

The chain recombines TRBV6-1 with TRBJ1-1, with a possible D match to TRBD1 (6 bases). The V gene's germline CDR1 is MNHNS and CDR2 SASEGT. CDR3 length: 15 residues. Trimming took off 10 bases at V and 3 bases at J, with 21 bases between the two ends. In DNA, the CDR3 is TGTGCCACTAGGGGGGGATTGGATATGGACACTGAAGCTTTCTTT. Protein sequence: CATRGGLDMDTEAFF.

There are many counts of this clonotype. The rearrangement links TRBV6-5 to TRBJ2-3, with TRBD1 matching 7 bases. This CDR3 comprises 16 residues. Germline assignment: CDR1 MNHEY and CDR2 SVGAGI. The V gene end was trimmed by 0 bases and the J gene end by 6 bases; junction bases not matched to a gene: 9. The CDR3 here is CASSYSFFRDSDTQYF. In DNA, the CDR3 is TGTGCCAGCAGTTACTCGTTCTTCCGGGACAGTGATACGCAGTATTTT.

This clonotype showed up many times. The genes are TRBV29-1 and TRBJ2-7; TRBD2 aligns across 9 bases. V trimming: 5 bases; J trimming: 1 base; junction bases outside the gene matches: 3. Germline CDR1 is SQVTM and CDR2 is ANQGSEA. There are 13 residues in the CDR3. In nucleotides, the CDR3 is TGCAGCGTTCTGACTAGCGGATCCTACGAGCAGTACTTC. As protein: CSVLTSGSYEQYF.

There are many counts of this clonotype. This chain joins TRBV7-2 and TRBJ1-5; D is perhaps TRBD1 (5 bases). The germline CDR1 and CDR2 sequences are SGHTA and FQGNSA. Trimming removed 5 bases at V and 5 bases at J, with 13 bases between. The CDR3 is 14 amino acids. The DNA of the CDR3 is TGTGCCAGCAGCCCCGGAGGGGTATATCAGCCCCAGCATTTT. It encodes CASSPGGVYQPQHF.

The genes are TRBV12-3 or TRBV12-4 and TRBJ2-2; D not certain. Trimming removed 6 bases from V and 2 bases from J, with 10 bases in between. CDR3 size: 14 residues. CDR3 nucleotides: TGTGCCAGCAGAGAGATGCGTAACACCGGGGAGCTGTTTTTT. The encoded protein is CASREMRNTGELFF.

The chain has TRBV6-2 or TRBV6-3 and TRBJ1-4; D remains ambiguous. Per germline, CDR1 MNHEY and CDR2 SVGEGT. Trimming removed 6 bases from V and 8 bases from J, with 7 bases in between. The CDR3 length is 11 residues. Here the CDR3 reads CASRLQEKLFF. The CDR3 nucleotides are TGTGCCAGCAGGCTACAAGAAAAACTGTTTTTT.

At least ten counts were recorded for this clonotype. The CDR3 loop reads CASSQRLAGGPGETQYF. The CDR3 nucleotides read TGCGCCAGCAGCCAACGACTAGCGGGAGGGCCGGGAGAGACCCAGTACTTC. The genes are TRBV4-1 and TRBJ2-3; 14 positions match TRBD2. The DNA end lines up better with TRBJ2-5; the J call may be wrong. Germline V lookup: CDR1 MGHRA, CDR2 YSYEKL. This CDR3 is 17 amino acids long.

This clonotype showed up just a few times. The chain recombines TRBV20-1 with TRBJ2-4; D gene unclear. Trimming took 5 bases from V and 11 from J, leaving 19 bases between them. This CDR3 spans 13 amino acids. The germline V gene encodes CDR1 DFQATT and CDR2 SNEGSKA (reference sequence). CDR3 residues: CSAPKDGPYVQYF. CDR3 DNA sequence: TGCAGTGCTCCTAAGGACGGACCGTATGTTCAGTACTTC.

The chain has TRBV4-3 and TRBJ2-1, with 10 bases fitting TRBD2. J was trimmed by 6 bases and V by 3 bases; bases with no gene match: 8. Germline CDR1 is LGHNA and CDR2 is YSLEER. The CDR3 runs 16 residues. CDR3 in DNA: TGCGCCAGCAGCCACCTAGCGGGAGACTGGTTCAATGAGCAGTTCTTC. As protein: CASSHLAGDWFNEQFF.

This clonotype was detected many times. The chain couples TRBV15 to TRBJ2-2; 9 nucleotides match TRBD2. Trimming cost V 3 bases and J 3 bases; bases outside gene matches: 8. The CDR3 covers 17 residues. Germline CDR1 is LNHNV and CDR2 is YYDKDF (reference sequence). CDR3 loop: CATSRGEREVDTGELFF. CDR3 coding DNA: TGTGCCACCAGCAGGGGCGAGCGGGAGGTTGACACCGGGGAGCTGTTTTTT.

This clonotype was seen at least ten times. The chain links TRBV27 to TRBJ1-5; tentatively, D is TRBD1 (5 bases). The CDR3 has 14 residues. The V and J ends lost 2 bases and 7 bases respectively, with 12 bases between them. Germline loops: CDR1 MNHEY, CDR2 SMNVEV (reference sequence). DNA of the CDR3: TGTGCCAGCAGTTTAGTCCAGGGAGGACAGCCCCAGCATTTT. This encodes CASSLVQGGQPQHF.